This T cell receptor beta chain was documented in a study of vaccination effects on CD4 cells after COVID-19. Study-level background: Before any sequencing was done, the ViraFEST assay used viral peptide pools to expand antigen-specific CD4+ T cells. A couple of convalescent patients were sampled 16 days and one week before vaccination.

As regards this clone: Its antigen remains unknown.

Following 10 days of culture, CD4+ T cells were isolated. Days 3 and 7 were when half the medium was replaced with IL-2 medium. Assay used: immunoSEQ multiplex PCR; TCRdb lists only in-frame clones, some missing. The repertoire includes 50,000 to 70,000 clones, under 85% of them detected once, and under 30% sits in the top ten. Germline assignment: CDR1 KGHSH and CDR2 LQKENI. J lost 1 base, V lost 1 base, and 7 bases had no gene match. The CDR3 contains 17 residues. Whole-study findings and limits: The post-vaccine spike-reactive clones of convalescents showed a predominance of new vaccine-induced clones.

The clonotype originates from a human donor who had a prior SARS-CoV-2 infection. This sample comprised CD4+ T cells from PBMCs cultured without peptide, obtained before COVID-19 vaccination. The chain couples TRBV18 to TRBJ2-3; TRBD1 aligns across 8 bases. DNA of the CDR3: TGTGCCAGCTCACCACAAACGCCAGGGGGCGGCACAGATACGCAGTATTTT. Residues: CASSPQTPGGGTDTQYF. Combining the CDR3 with reference TRBV18 and TRBJ2-3 gives the whole variable domain NAGVMQNPRHLVRRRGQEARLRCSPMKGHSHVYWYRQLPEEGLKFMVYLQKENIIDESGMPKERFSAEFPKEGPSILRIQQVVRGDSAAYFCASSPQTPGGGTDTQYFGPGTRLTVL.